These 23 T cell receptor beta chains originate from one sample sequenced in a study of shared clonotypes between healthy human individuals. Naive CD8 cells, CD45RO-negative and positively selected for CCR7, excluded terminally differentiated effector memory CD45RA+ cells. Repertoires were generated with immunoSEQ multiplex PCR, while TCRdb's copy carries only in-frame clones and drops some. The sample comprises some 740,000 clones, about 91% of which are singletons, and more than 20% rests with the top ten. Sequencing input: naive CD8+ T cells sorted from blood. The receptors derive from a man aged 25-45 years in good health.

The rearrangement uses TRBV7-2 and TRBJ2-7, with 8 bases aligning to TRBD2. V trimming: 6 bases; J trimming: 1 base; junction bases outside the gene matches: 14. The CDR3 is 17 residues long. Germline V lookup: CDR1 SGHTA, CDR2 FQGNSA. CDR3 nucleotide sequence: TGTGCCAGCAGACCGTCCTGGGGGCGGGAGGCGTCCTACGAGCAGTACTTC. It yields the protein CASRPSWGREASYEQYF.

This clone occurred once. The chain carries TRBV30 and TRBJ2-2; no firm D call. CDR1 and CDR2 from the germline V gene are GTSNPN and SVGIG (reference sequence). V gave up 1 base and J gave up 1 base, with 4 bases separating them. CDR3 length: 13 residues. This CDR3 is CAWSDQNTGELFF. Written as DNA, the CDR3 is TGTGCCTGGAGTGACCAGAACACCGGGGAGCTGTTTTTT.

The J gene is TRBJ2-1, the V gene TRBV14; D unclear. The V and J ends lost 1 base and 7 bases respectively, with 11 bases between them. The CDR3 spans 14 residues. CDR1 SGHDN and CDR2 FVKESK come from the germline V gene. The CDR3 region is CASSQVRRGNEQFF. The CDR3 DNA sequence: TGTGCCAGCAGCCAAGTTCGTAGAGGTAATGAGCAGTTCTTC.

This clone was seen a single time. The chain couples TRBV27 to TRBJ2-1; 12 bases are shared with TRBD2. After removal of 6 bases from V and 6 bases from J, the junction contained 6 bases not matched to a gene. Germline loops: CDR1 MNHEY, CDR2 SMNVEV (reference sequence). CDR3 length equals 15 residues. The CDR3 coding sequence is TGTGCCAGCAGCAGTCTAGCGGGAGGGCCCAATGAGCAGTTCTTC. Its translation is CASSSLAGGPNEQFF.

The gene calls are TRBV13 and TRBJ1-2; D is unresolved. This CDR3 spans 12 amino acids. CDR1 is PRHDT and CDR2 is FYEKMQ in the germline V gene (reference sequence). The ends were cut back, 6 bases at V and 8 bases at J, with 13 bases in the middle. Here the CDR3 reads CASRVLTGGYTF. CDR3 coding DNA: TGTGCCAGCAGAGTGCTGACCGGCGGCTACACCTTC.

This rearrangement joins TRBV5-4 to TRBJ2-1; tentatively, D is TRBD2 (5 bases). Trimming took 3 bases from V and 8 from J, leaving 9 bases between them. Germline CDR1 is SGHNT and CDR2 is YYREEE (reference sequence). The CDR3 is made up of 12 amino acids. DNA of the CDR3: TGTGCCAGCAGCTACACTAGTGATGAGCAGTTCTTC. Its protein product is CASSYTSDEQFF.

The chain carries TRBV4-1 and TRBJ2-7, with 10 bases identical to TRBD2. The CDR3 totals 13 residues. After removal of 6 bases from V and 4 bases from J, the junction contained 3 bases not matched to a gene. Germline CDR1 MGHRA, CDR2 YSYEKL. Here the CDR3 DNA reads TGCGCCAGCAGTAGCGGGAGGCCATACGAGCAGTACTTC. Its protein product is CASSSGRPYEQYF.

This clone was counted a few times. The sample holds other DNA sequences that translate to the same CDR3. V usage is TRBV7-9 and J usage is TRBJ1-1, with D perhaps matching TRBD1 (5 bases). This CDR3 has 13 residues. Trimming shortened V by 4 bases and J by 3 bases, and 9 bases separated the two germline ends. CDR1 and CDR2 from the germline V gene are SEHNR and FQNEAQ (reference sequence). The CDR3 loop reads CASSSPGDTEAFF. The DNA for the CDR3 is TGTGCCAGCAGCTCACCGGGGGACACTGAAGCTTTCTTT.

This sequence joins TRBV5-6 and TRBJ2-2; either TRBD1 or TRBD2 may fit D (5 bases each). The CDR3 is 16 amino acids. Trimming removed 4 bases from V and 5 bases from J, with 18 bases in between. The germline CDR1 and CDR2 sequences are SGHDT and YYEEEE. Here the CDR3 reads CASSPDPLWGTGELFF. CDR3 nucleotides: TGTGCCAGCAGCCCCGATCCCCTGTGGGGGACCGGGGAGCTGTTTTTT.

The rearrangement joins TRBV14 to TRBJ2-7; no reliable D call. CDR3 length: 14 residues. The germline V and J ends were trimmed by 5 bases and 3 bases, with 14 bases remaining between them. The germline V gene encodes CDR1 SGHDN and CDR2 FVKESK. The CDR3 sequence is CASSEGLYGYEQYF. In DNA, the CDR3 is TGTGCCAGCAGCGAAGGTTTGTATGGCTACGAGCAGTACTTC.

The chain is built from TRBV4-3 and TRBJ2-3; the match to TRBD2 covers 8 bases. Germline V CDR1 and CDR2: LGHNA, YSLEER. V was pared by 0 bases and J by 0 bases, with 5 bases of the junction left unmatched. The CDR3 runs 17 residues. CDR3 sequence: CASSQDRLAISTDTQYF. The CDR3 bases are TGCGCCAGCAGCCAAGATCGACTAGCGATCAGCACAGATACGCAGTATTTT.

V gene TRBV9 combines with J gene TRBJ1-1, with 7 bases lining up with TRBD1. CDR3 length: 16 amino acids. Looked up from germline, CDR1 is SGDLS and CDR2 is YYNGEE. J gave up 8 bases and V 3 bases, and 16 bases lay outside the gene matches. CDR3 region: CASSDSRDREEGEAFF. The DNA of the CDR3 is TGTGCCAGCAGCGACTCAAGGGACAGAGAAGAGGGAGAAGCTTTCTTT.

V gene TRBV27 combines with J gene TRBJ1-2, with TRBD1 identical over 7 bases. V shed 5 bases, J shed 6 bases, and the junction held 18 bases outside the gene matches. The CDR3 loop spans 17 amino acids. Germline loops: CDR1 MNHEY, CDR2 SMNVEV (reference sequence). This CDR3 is CASSPLGTEHVAHGYTF. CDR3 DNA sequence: TGTGCCAGCAGTCCCCTAGGGACAGAACATGTAGCCCATGGCTACACCTTC.

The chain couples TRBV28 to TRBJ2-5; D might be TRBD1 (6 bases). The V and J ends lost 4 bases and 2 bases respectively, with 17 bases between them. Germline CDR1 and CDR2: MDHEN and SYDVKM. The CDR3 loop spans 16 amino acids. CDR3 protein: CASSSFRGASQETQYF. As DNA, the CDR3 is TGTGCCAGCAGTTCCTTCAGGGGAGCATCTCAAGAGACCCAGTACTTC. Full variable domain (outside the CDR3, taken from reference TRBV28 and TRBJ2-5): DVKVTQSSRYLVKRTGEKVFLECVQDMDHENMFWYRQDPGLGLRLIYFSYDVKMKEKGDIPEGYSVSREKKERFSLILESASTNQTSMYLCASSSFRGASQETQYFGPGTRLLVL.

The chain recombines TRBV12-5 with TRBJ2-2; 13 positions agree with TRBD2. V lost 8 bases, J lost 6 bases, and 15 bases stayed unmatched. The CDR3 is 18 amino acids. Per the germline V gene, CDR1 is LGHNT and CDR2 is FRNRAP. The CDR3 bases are TGTGCTAGTTCCTGGACTAGCGGGAGATTGGATGACCCCGGGGAGCTGTTTTTT. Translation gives CASSWTSGRLDDPGELFF.

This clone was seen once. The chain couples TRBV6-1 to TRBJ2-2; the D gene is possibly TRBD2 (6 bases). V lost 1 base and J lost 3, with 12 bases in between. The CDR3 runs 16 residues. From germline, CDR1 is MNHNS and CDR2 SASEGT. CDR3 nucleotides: TGTGCCAGCAGTGAAGTTGGCGGGACTTACACCGGGGAGCTGTTTTTT. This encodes CASSEVGGTYTGELFF.

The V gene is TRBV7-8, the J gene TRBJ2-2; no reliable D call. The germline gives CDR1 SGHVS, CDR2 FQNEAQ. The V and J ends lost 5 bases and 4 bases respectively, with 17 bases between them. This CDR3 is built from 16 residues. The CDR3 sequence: CASSPIRAQSTGELFF. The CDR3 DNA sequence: TGTGCCAGCAGCCCAATCCGGGCCCAGAGCACCGGGGAGCTGTTTTTT.

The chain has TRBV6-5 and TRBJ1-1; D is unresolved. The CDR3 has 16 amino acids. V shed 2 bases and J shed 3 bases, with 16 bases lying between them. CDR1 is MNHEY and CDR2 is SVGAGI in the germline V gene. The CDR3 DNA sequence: TGTGCCAGCAGTTACATCCCAGGAATTGGGGACACTGAAGCTTTCTTT. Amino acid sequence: CASSYIPGIGDTEAFF.

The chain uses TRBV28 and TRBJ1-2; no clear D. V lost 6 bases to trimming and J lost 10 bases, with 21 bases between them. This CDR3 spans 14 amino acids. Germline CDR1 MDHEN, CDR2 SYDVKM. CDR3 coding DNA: TGTGCCAGCAGCCCCCTGACCTTCGGCGGGGTCTACACCTTC. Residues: CASSPLTFGGVYTF.

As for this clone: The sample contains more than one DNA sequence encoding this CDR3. This chain's CDR3 is CASSFGNEQFF. The CDR3 DNA reads TGTGCCAGCAGTTTTGGTAATGAGCAGTTCTTC. The chain couples TRBV27 to TRBJ2-1; no reliable D call. CDR1 is MNHEY, CDR2 SMNVEV, per germline (reference sequence). Trimming left V 3 bases short and J 7 bases short, with 4 bases between. The CDR3 totals 11 residues.

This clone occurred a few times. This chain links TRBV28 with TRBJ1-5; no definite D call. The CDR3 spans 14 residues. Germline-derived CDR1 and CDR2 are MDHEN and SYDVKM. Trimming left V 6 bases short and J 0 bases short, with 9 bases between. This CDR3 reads CASSELDSNQPQHF. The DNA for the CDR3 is TGTGCCAGCAGCGAGCTAGATAGCAATCAGCCCCAGCATTTT.

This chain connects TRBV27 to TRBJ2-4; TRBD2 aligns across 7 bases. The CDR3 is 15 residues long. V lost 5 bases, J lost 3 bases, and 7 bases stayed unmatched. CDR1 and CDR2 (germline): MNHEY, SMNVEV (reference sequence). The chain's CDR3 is CASSPWASGKNIQYF. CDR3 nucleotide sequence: TGTGCCAGCAGTCCTTGGGCTAGCGGCAAAAACATTCAGTACTTC.

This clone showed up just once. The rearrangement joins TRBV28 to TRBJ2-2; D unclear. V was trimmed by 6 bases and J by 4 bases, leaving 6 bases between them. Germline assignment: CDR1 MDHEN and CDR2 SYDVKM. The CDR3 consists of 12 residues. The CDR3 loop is CASSYPTGELFF. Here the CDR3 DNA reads TGTGCCAGCAGCTATCCCACCGGGGAGCTGTTTTTT. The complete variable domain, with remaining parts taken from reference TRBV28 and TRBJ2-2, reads DVKVTQSSRYLVKRTGEKVFLECVQDMDHENMFWYRQDPGLGLRLIYFSYDVKMKEKGDIPEGYSVSREKKERFSLILESASTNQTSMYLCASSYPTGELFFGEGSRLTVL.